This TCR beta chain appears in the sequencing data of a study of CD8 T cells in Susac syndrome. After extraction with the RNeasy kit, about 0.5 to 1 ug of the RNA was reverse transcribed using random hexamers. immunoSEQ multiplex PCR amplified TCR beta CDR3 across 54 Vbeta, 13 Jbeta. MiXCR was run by TCRdb on the immunoSEQ multiplex PCR reads, yielding one entry per CDR3 protein. The sample holds some 130,000 distinct CDR3 sequences, approximately 95% seen once. Fulfillment of recently defined diagnostic criteria for definite or probable disease was shown by the patients with Susac syndrome. The authors negatively isolated CD8+ and CD4+ T cells and FACS-enriched TEMRA cells. Trimming pared 9 bases from V and 2 bases from J, leaving 9 bases between. Germline V gene lookup returns CDR1 SEHNR and CDR2 FQNEAQ (reference sequence). The CDR3 length is 12 residues.

The sequence was obtained from a human donor with Susac syndrome. The sequenced sample consisted of CD8+ T cells from PBMCs. The chain uses TRBV7-9 and TRBJ2-3; possibly TRBD2 for D (5 bases). CDR3 sequence reads: CASRGSTDTQYF. The CDR3, as DNA: TGTGCCAGTCGGGGATCCACAGATACGCAGTATTTT. Together with reference TRBV7-9 and TRBJ2-3, the CDR3 gives the full variable domain: DTGVSQNPRHKITKRGQNVTFRCDPISEHNRLYWYRQTLGQGPEFLTYFQNEAQLEKSRLLSDRFSAERPKGSFSTLEIQRTEQGDSAMYLCASRGSTDTQYFGPGTRLTVL.